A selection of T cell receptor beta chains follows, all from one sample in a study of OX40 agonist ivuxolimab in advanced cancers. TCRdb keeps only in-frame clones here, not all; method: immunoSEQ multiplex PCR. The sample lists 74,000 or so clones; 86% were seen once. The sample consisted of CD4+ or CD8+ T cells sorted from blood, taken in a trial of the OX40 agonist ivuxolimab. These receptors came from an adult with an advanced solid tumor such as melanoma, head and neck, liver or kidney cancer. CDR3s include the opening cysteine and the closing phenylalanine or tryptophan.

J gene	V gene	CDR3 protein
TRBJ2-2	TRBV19	CASSIERRSHTGELFF
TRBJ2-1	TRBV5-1	CASSIGLALGNEQFF
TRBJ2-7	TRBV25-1	CASSLYEQYF
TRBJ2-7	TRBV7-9	CASSDPTSNLLEQYF
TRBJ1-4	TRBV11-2	CASSLRQRSTNEKLFF
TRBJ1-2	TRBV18	CASSREGQGAPSSNYGYTF
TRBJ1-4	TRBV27	CASRTPRGPTNEKLFF
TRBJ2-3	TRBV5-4	CASSLGQGAADTQYF
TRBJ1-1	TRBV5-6	CASSSTGRWTEAFF
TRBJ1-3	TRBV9	CASSVSTGPSGNTIYF
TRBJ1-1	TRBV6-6	CASSLSSPSRTEAFF